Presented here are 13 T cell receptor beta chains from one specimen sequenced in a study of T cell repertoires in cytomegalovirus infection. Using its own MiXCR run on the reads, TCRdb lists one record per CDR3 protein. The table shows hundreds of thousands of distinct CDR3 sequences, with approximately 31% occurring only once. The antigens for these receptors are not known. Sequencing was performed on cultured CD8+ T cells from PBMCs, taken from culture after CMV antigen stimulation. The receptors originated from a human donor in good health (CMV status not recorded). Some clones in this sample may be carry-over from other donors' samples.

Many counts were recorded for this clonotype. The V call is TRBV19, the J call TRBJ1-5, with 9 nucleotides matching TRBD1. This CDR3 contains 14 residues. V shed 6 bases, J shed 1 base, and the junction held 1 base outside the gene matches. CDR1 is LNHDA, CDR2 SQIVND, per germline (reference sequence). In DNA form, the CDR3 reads TGTGCCAGTAGCGGACAGGGGAGCAATCAGCCCCAGCATTTT. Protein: CASSGQGSNQPQHF.

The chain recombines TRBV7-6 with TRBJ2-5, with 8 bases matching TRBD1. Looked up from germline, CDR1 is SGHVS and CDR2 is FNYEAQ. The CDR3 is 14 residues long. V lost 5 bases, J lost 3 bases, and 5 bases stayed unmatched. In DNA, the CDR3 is TGTGCCAGCAGCCCAAACAGGGGGGAAGAGACCCAGTACTTC. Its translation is CASSPNRGEETQYF.

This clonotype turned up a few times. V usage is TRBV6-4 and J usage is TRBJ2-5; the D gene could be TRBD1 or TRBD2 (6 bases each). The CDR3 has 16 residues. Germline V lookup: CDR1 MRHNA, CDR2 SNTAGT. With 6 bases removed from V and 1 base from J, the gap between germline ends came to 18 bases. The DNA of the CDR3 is TGTGCCAGCAGCCCTGGAGGGGGGAGTTTCCAAGAGACCCAGTACTTC. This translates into CASSPGGGSFQETQYF.

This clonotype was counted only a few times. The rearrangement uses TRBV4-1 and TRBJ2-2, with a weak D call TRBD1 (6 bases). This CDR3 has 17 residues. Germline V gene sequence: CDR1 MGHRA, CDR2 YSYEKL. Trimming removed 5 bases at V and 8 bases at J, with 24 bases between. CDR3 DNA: TGCGCCAGCAGCATAGACAGGAGCAAACGACGAGGAGGGGAGCTGTTTTTT. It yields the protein CASSIDRSKRRGGELFF.

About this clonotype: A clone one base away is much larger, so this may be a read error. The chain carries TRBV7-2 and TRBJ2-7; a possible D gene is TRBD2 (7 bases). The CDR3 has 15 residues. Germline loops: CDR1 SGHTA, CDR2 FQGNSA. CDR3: CASSLVSGGAYKQYF. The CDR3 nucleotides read TGTGCCAGCAGCTTAGTCTCGGGGGGCGCCTACAAGCAGTACTTC.

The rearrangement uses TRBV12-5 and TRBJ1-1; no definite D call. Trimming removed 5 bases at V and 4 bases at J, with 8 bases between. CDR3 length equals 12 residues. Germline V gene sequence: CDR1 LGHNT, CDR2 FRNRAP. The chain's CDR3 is CASGISPTEAFF. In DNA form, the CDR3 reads TGTGCTAGTGGTATCTCGCCCACTGAAGCTTTCTTT. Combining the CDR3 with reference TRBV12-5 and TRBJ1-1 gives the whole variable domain DARVTQTPRHKVTEMGQEVTMRCQPILGHNTVFWYRQTMMQGLELLAYFRNRAPLDDSGMPKDRFSAEMPDATLATLKIQPSEPRDSAVYFCASGISPTEAFFGQGTRLTVV.

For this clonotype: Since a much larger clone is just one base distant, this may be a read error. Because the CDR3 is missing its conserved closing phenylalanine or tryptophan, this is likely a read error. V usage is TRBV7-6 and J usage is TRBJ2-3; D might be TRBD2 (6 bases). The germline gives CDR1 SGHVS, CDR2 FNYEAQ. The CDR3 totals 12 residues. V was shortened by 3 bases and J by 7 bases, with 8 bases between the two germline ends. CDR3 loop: CASSLEGNTQYL. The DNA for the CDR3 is TGTGCCAGCAGCTTGGAGGGGAATACGCAGTATTTA.

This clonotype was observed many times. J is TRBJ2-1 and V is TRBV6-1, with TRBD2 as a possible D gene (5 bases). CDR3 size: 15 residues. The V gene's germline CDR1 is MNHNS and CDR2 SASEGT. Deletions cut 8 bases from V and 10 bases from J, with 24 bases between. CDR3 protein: CASGPLTDGGSEQFF. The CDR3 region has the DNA TGTGCCAGCGGCCCTCTTACAGACGGAGGCAGCGAGCAGTTCTTC.

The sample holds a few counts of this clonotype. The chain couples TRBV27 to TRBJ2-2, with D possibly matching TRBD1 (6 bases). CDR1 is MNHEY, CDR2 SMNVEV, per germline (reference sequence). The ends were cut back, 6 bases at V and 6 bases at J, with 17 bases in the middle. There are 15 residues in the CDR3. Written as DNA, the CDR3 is TGTGCCAGCAGCCTACAGGGACCCTTCCCCGGGGAGCTGTTTTTT. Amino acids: CASSLQGPFPGELFF.

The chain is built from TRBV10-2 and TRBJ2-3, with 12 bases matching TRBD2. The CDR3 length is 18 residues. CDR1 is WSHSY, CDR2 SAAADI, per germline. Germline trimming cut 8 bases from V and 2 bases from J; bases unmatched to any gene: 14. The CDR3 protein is CASPPLAGGPSDTDTQYF. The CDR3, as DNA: TGCGCCAGCCCTCCCCTAGCGGGGGGGCCTTCTGACACAGATACGCAGTATTTT.

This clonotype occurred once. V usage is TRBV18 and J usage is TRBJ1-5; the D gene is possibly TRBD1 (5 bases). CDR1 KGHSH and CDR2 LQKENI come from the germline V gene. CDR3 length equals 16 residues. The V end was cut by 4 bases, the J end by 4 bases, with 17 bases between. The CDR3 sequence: CASSLSGDGLNQPQHF. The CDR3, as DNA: TGTGCCAGCTCACTTTCGGGGGACGGGCTGAATCAGCCCCAGCATTTT.

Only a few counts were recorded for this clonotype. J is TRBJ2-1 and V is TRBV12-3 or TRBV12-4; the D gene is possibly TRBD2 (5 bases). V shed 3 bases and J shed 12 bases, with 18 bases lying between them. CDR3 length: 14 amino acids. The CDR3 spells CASSLAPRGTGQFF. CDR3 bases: TGTGCCAGCAGTTTGGCTCCCCGGGGAACGGGGCAGTTCTTC.

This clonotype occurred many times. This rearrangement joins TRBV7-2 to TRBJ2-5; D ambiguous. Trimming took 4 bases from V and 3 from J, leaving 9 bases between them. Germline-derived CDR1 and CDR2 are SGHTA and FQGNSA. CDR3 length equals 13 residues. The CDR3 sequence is CASSSLKKETQYF. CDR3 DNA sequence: TGTGCCAGCAGCTCCCTAAAGAAAGAGACCCAGTACTTC.